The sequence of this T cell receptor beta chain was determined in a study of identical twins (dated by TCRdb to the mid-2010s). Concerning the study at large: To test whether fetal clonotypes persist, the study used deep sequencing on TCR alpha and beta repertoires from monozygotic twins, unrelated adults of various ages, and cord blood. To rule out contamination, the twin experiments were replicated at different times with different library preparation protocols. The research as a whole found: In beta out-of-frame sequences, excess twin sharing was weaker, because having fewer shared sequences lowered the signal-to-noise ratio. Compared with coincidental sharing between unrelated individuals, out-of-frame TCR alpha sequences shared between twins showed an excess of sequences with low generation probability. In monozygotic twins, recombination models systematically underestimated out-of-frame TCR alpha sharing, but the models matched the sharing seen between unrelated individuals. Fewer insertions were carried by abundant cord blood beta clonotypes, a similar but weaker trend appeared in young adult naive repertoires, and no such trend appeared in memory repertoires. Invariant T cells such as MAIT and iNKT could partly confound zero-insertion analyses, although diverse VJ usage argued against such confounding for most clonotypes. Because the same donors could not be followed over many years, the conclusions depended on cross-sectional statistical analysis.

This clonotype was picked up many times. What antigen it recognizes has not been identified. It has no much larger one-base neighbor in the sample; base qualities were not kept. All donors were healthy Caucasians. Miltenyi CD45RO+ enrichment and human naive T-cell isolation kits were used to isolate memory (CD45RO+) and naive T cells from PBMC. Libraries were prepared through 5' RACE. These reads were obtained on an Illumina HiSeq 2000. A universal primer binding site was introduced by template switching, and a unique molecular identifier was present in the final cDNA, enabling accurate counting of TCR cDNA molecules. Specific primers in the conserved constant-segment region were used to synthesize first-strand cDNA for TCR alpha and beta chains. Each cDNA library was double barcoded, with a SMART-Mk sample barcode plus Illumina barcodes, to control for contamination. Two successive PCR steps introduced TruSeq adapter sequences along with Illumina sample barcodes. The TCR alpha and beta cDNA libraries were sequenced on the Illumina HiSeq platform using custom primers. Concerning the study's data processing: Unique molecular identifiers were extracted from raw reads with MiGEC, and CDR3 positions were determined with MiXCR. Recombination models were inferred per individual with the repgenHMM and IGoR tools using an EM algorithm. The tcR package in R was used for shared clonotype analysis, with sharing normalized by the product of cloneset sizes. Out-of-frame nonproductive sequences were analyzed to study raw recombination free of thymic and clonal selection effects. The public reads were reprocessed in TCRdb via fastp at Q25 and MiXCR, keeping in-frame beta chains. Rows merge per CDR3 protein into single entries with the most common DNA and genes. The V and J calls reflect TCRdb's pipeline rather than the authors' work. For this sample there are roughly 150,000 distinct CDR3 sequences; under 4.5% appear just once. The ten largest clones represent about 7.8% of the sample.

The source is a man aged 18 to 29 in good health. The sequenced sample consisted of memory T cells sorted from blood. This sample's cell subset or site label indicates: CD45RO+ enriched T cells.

The bases read TGTGCCAGTAGTATAGACCGGGAGACCCAGTACTTC. The resulting protein is CASSIDRETQYF. Rearrangement joined TRBV19 to TRBJ2-5; the D gene assignment is ambiguous. The germline V gene (reference sequence) specifies LNHDA as CDR1 and SQIVND as CDR2. The cysteine opens and the phenylalanine closes a CDR3 of 12 amino acids. The read is trimmed to its CDR3 DNA, 36 bases read in frame from base 1. V is reduced by 0 bases and J by 5 bases, leaving a spacing of 4 bases between them.